The 2 T cell receptor beta chains listed next were all sequenced from one sample in a study of immune cell composition in non-small cell lung cancer. Generated by immunoSEQ multiplex PCR, the TCRdb table keeps only in-frame clones and is missing some. The sample yields around 3,300 clones, about two thirds seen once. Normal lung was sampled as far from the tumour as possible, at least 3 cm. What was sequenced was non-adjacent lung tissue. The source of these receptors is a human donor with non-small cell lung cancer.

The chain links TRBV11-2 to TRBJ1-2; a possible D gene is TRBD1 (6 bases). Germline CDR1 reads SGHAT; CDR2 reads FQNNGV. The CDR3 length is 15 residues. Trimming took 5 bases from V and 2 from J, leaving 15 bases between them. CDR3 bases: TGTGCCAGCAGCGGGCCGGGACACCCCAACTATGGCTACACCTTC. Its protein product is CASSGPGHPNYGYTF.

The CDR3 loop is CASSFEGGALSEQYF. CDR3 DNA: TGCGCCAGCAGCTTCGAGGGCGGGGCCTTGAGCGAGCAGTACTTC. This rearrangement joins TRBV5-1 to TRBJ2-7; D might be TRBD2 (6 bases). Trimming pared 2 bases from V and 6 bases from J, leaving 18 bases between. This CDR3 is built from 15 residues. Germline CDR1 SGHRS, CDR2 YFSETQ.